A selection of T cell receptor beta chains follows, all from one sample in a study of identical twins. TCRdb reanalysed the 5' RACE reads using MiXCR and keeps one entry per CDR3 protein. The sample shows about 390,000 distinct CDR3 sequences, 9% to 10% of them seen only once. The sample taken for sequencing was naive T cells sorted from blood. Receptor source: a woman between 45 and 65 years old in good health. The CDR3 runs from the conserved cysteine through the conserved F or W. D genes are given only for firm matches. For some rows the clone size is stated as once, few or many, or as a class when expanded; others skip it.

D gene,clone size,J gene,V gene,CDR3 length,CDR3 DNA,CDR3 protein
TRBD1,many,TRBJ2-5,TRBV24-1,15,TGTGCCACCAGTGATCCCGGACAGGGGAAAGAGACCCAGTACTTC,CATSDPGQGKETQYF
.,few,TRBJ1-3,TRBV29-1,14,TGCAGCGCGGGGTTGGGGTCCGGTGGAAACACCATATATTTT,CSAGLGSGGNTIYF
.,many,TRBJ2-5,TRBV24-1,15,TGTGCCACCAGTGATTCCCGCAGGGGAAAAGAGACCCAGTACTTC,CATSDSRRGKETQYF
.,few,TRBJ2-5,TRBV3-1,17,TGTGCCAGCAGCCAAGAGTCCGGGACGAGGGACCAAGAGACCCAGTACTTC,CASSQESGTRDQETQYF
TRBD1,.,TRBJ2-2,TRBV7-6,17,TGTGCCAGCAGCATCCGGGACAGAATACAGAACACCGGGGAGCTGTTTTTT,CASSIRDRIQNTGELFF
.,many,TRBJ1-5,TRBV7-9,13,TGTGCCAGCAGCCCCGACGGATATCAGCCCCAGCATTTT,CASSPDGYQPQHF
.,.,TRBJ2-1,TRBV7-2,15,TGTGCCAGCAGGAACTCCGGGACTCGGCTAGGTGAGCAGTTCTTC,CASRNSGTRLGEQFF
.,.,TRBJ1-2,TRBV7-8,13,TGTGCCAGCGGTCAGTCACTTTCCTATGGCTACACCTTC,CASGQSLSYGYTF
TRBD2,many,TRBJ2-2,TRBV4-2,21,TGTGCCAGCAGCCAAGATAGGAGTGGGACTAGCGGTGGTGTTGGCACCGGGGAGCTGTTTTTT,CASSQDRSGTSGGVGTGELFF
.,.,TRBJ2-1,TRBV12-3/TRBV12-4,15,TGTGCCAGCAGTCCGCAGGGGATCGTCATAAATGAGCAGTTCTTC,CASSPQGIVINEQFF
TRBD2,.,TRBJ2-5,TRBV5-1,15,TGCGCCAGCAGGCGGACTAGCGGGAGGGTAGAGACCCAGTACTTC,CASRRTSGRVETQYF
TRBD2,.,TRBJ2-3,TRBV24-1,15,TGTGCCACCAGCGGGACTAGCATCAGCACAGATACGCAGTATTTT,CATSGTSISTDTQYF
.,few,TRBJ2-5,TRBV24-1,14,TGTGCCACCAGTGATTTGACTGGGATGGAGACCCAGTACTTC,CATSDLTGMETQYF
.,many,TRBJ2-1,TRBV3-1,15,TGTGCCAGCAGCCAAGCGGCCACAACCTACAATGAGCAGTTCTTC,CASSQAATTYNEQFF
.,.,TRBJ2-3,TRBV24-1,15,TGTGCCACCAGTGATTTTTGGGAGAACGCAGATACGCAGTATTTT,CATSDFWENADTQYF
.,many,TRBJ1-4,TRBV6-1,13,TGTGCCAGCAGACAGTTCTGGGAGGAAAAACTGTTTTTT,CASRQFWEEKLFF
TRBD2,.,TRBJ2-3,TRBV19,17,TGTGCCAGTAGTTTAGAGGGGACTAGCGGGAGCTCGGATACGCAGTATTTT,CASSLEGTSGSSDTQYF
TRBD1,.,TRBJ2-3,TRBV29-1,11,TGCAGCGCCACAGGGGTGGATACGCAGTATTTT,CSATGVDTQYF
.,few,TRBJ1-5,TRBV2,16,TGTGCCAGCAGAACCCTCACACAGGGCACCGGTCAGCCCCAGCATTTT,CASRTLTQGTGQPQHF
.,.,TRBJ2-1,TRBV12-3/TRBV12-4,13,TGTGCCAGCAATTACGGGTCGGTCAATGAGCAGTTCTTC,CASNYGSVNEQFF
.,.,TRBJ1-1,TRBV18,12,TGTGCCAGCTCACCACTGACAGGTGAAGCTTTCTTT,CASSPLTGEAFF
.,many,TRBJ2-3,TRBV5-1,14,TGCGCCAGCAGCTTGAATCAGGGCGCAGATACGCAGTATTTT,CASSLNQGADTQYF